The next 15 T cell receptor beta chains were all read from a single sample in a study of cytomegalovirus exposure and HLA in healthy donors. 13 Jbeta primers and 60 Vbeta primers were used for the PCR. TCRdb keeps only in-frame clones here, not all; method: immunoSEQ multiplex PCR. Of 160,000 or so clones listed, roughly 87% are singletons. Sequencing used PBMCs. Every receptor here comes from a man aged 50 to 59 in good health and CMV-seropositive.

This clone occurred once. CDR3 in amino acids: CASSLGQGTSGANVLTF. The DNA of the CDR3 is TGTGCCAGCAGCTTGGGGCAGGGGACCTCTGGGGCCAACGTCCTGACTTTC. The chain links TRBV5-6 to TRBJ2-6; D possibly corresponds to TRBD1 (6 bases). Germline loops: CDR1 SGHDT, CDR2 YYEEEE. CDR3 length equals 17 residues. Trimming cost V 0 bases and J 0 bases, with 10 bases left between them.

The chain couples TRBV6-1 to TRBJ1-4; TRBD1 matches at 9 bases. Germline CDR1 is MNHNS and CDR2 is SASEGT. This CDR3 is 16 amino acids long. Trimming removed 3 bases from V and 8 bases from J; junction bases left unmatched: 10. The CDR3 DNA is TGTGCCAGCAGTGATGGGCCGGGACAGGGAAACGAAAAACTGTTTTTT. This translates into CASSDGPGQGNEKLFF.

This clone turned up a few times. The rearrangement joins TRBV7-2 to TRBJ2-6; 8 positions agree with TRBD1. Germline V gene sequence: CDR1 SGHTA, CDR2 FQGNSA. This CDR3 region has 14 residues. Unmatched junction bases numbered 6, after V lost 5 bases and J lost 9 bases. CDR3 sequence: CASSTDRGDNVLTF. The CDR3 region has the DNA TGTGCCAGCAGCACCGACAGGGGTGACAACGTCCTGACTTTC.

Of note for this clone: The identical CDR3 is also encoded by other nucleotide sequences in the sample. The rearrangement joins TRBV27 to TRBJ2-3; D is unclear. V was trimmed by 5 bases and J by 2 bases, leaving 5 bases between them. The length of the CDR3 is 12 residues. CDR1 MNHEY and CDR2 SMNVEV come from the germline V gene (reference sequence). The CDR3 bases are TGTGCCAGCAGTCCAAACACAGATACGCAGTATTTT. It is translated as CASSPNTDTQYF.

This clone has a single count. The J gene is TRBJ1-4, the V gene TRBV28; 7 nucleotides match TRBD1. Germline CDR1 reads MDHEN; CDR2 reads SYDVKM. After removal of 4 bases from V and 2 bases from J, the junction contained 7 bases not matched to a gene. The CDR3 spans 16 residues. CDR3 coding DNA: TGTGCCAGCAGTTCGAGGGGGCGCGGCACTAATGAAAAACTGTTTTTT. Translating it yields CASSSRGRGTNEKLFF.

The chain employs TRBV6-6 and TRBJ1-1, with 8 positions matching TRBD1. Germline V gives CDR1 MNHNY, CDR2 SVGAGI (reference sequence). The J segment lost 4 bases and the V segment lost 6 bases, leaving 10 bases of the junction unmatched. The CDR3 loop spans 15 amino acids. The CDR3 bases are TGTGCCAGCAGGGGGACAGGAATTGGGGGCACTGAAGCTTTCTTT. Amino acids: CASRGTGIGGTEAFF.

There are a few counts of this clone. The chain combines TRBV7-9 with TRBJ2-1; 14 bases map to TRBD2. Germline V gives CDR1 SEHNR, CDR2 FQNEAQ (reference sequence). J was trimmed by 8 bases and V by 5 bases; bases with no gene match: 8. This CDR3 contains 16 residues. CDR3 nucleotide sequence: TGTGCCAGCAGCCAAGACGGGACTAGCGGGAGCGATGAGCAGTTCTTC. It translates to CASSQDGTSGSDEQFF.

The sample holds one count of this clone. CDR3 residues: CATSVGNYEQYF. Here the CDR3 DNA reads TGTGCCACCAGCGTGGGCAACTACGAGCAGTACTTC. This sequence joins TRBV15 and TRBJ2-7; unclear D gene. CDR1 and CDR2 (germline): LNHNV, YYDKDF (reference sequence). Trimming stripped 5 bases from V and 3 bases from J, with 8 bases between. This CDR3 has 12 residues.

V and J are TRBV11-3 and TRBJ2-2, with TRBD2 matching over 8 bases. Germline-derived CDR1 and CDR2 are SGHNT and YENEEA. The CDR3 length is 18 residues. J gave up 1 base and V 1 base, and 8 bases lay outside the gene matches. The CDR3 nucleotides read TGTGCCAGCAGCTTAGGTCGAGCGGGGGACCTGAACACCGGGGAGCTGTTTTTT. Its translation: CASSLGRAGDLNTGELFF.

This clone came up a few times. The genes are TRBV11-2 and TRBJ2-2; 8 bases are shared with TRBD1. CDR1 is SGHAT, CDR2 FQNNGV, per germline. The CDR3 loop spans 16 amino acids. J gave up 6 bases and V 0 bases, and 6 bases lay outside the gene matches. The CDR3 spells CASSLERTGLAGELFF. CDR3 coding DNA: TGTGCCAGCAGCTTAGAGAGGACAGGGTTAGCCGGGGAGCTGTTTTTT.

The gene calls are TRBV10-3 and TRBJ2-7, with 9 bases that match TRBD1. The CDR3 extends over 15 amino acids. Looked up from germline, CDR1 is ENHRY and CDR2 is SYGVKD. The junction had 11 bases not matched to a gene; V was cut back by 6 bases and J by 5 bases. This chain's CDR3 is CAIRSNRDRVDEQYF. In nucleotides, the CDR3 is TGTGCCATCAGATCCAATAGGGACAGGGTGGACGAGCAGTACTTC.

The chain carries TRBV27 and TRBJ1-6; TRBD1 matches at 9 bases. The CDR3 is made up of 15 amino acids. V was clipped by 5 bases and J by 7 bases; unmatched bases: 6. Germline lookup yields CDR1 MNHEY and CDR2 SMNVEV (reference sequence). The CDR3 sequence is CASSLLGTGNSPLHF. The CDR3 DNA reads TGTGCCAGCAGTCTCCTCGGGACAGGGAATTCACCCCTCCACTTT.

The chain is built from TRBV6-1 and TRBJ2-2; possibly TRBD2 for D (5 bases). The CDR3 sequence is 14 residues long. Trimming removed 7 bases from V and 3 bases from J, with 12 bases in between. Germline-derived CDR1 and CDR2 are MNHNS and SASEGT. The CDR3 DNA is TGTGCCAGCAATAGCGCCAGTCACACCGGGGAGCTGTTTTTT. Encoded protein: CASNSASHTGELFF.

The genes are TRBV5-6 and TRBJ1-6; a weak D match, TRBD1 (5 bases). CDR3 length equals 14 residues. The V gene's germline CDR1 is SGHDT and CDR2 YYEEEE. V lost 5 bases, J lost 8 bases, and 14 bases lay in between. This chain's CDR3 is CASSSGFLDSPLHF. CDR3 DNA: TGTGCCAGCAGTTCAGGGTTCCTTGATTCACCCCTCCACTTT.

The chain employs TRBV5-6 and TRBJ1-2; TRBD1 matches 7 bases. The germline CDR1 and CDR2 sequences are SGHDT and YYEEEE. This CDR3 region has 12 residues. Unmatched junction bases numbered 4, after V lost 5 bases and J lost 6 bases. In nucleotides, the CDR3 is TGTGCCAGCAGACAGGGGTCCCATGGCTACACCTTC. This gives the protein CASRQGSHGYTF.